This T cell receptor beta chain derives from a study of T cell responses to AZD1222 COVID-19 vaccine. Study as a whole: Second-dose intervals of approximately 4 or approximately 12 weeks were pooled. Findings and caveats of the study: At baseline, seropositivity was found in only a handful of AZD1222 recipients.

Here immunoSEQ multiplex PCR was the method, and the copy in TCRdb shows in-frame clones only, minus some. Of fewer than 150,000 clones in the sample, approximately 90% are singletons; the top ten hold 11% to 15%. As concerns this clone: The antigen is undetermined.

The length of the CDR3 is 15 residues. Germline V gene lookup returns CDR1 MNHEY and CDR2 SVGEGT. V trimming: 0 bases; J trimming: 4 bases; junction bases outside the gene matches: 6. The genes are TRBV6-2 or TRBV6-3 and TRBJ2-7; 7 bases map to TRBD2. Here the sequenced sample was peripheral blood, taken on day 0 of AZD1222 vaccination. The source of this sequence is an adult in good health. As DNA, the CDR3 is TGTGCCAGCAGTTACTCGGCGGGAGCGGTATACGAGCAGTACTTC. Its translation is CASSYSAGAVYEQYF.